The sequence of this T cell receptor beta chain was determined in a study of cytomegalovirus exposure and HLA in healthy donors. Remarks on this clone: Its antigen is not known.

This PCR relied on a set of 60 Vbeta primers and 13 Jbeta primers. Data came from immunoSEQ multiplex PCR; TCRdb stores just in-frame clones and leaves some out. This repertoire includes about 88,000 clones. Study-wide findings and caveats: A later analysis linked a missense DCLRE1C variant to TCR beta V- and J-gene trimming. An analysis that came later showed most CMV-associated TCR beta chains appearing HLA-restricted.

The donors gave bone marrow, and they were healthy. This TCR derives from a girl aged 10 to 17 in good health and CMV-seropositive. Input material: PBMCs.

CDR3 protein: CASSKGQGYGYTF. Written as DNA, the CDR3 is TGTGCCAGCAGCAAAGGACAGGGGTATGGCTACACCTTC. The chain is built from TRBV11-3 and TRBJ1-2, with 9 bases fitting TRBD1. V trimming: 5 bases; J trimming: 5 bases; junction bases outside the gene matches: 3. Germline assignment: CDR1 SGHNT and CDR2 YENEEA. This CDR3 comprises 13 residues.